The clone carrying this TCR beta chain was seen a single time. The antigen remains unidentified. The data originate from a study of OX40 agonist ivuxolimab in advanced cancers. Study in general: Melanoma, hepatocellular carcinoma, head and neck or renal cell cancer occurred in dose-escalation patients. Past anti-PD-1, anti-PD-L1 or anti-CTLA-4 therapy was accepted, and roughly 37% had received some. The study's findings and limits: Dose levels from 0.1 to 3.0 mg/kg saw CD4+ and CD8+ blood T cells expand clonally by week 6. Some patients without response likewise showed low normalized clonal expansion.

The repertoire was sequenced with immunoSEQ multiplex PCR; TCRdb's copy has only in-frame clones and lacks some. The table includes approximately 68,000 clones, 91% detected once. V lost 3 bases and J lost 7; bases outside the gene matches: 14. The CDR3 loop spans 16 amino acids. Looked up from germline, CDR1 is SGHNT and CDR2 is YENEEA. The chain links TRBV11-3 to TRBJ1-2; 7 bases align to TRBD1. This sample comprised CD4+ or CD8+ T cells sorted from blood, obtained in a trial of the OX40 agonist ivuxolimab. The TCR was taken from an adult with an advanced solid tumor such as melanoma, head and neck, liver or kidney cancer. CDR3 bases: TGTGCCAGCAGCTTTTCGGGACAGCGTGACCGGGGTGGCTACACCTTC. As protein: CASSFSGQRDRGGYTF.